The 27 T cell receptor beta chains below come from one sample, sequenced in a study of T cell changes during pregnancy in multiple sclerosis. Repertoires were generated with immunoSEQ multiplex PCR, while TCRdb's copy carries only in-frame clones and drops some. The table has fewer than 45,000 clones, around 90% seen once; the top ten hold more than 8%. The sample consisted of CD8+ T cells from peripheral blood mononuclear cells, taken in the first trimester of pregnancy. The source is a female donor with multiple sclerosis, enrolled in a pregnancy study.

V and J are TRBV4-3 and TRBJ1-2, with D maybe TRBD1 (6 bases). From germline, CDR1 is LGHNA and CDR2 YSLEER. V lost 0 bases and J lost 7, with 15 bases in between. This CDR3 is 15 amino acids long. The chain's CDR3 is CASSQDRGGQGGYTF. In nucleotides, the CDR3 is TGCGCCAGCAGCCAAGATCGTGGGGGCCAGGGTGGCTACACCTTC.

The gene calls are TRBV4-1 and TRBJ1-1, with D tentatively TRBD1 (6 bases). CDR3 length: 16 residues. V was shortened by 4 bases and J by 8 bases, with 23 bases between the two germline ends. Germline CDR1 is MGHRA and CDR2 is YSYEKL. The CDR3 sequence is CASSPGGGPGGPEAFF. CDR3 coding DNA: TGCGCCAGCAGCCCCGGCGGGGGCCCTGGAGGGCCCGAAGCTTTCTTT.

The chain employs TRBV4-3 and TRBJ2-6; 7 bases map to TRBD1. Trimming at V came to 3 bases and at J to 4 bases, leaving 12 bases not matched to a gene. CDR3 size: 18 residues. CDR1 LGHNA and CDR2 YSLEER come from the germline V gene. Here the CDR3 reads CASSQRQGPGGGANVLTF. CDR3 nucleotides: TGCGCCAGCAGCCAGCGACAGGGTCCCGGTGGAGGGGCCAACGTCCTGACTTTC.

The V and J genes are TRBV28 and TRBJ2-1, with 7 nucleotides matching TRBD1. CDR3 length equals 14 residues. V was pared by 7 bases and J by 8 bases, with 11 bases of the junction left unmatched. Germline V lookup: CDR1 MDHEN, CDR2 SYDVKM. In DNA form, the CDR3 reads TGTGCCAGCAAAAAATTCCCTCAGGGGGATGAGCAGTTCTTC. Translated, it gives CASKKFPQGDEQFF. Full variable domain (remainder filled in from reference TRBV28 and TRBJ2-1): DVKVTQSSRYLVKRTGEKVFLECVQDMDHENMFWYRQDPGLGLRLIYFSYDVKMKEKGDIPEGYSVSREKKERFSLILESASTNQTSMYLCASKKFPQGDEQFFGPGTRLTVL.

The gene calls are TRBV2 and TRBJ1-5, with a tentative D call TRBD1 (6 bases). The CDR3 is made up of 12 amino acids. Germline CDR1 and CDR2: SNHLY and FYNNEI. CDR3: CASRTAGRPQHF. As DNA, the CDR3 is TGTGCGAGTAGGACAGCCGGTCGGCCCCAGCATTTT.

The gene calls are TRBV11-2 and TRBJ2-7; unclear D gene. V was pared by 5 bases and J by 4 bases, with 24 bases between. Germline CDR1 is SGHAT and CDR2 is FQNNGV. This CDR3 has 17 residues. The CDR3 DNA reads TGTGCCAGCAGCCCAGAGACAACTCTCCTTTTTTTTTACGAGCAGTACTTC. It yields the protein CASSPETTLLFFYEQYF.

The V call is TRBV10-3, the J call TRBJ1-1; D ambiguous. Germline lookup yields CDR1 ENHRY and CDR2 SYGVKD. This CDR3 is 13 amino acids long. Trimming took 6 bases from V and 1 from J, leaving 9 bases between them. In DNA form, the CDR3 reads TGTGCCATCAGGAACCCAGGGAACACTGAAGCTTTCTTT. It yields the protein CAIRNPGNTEAFF.

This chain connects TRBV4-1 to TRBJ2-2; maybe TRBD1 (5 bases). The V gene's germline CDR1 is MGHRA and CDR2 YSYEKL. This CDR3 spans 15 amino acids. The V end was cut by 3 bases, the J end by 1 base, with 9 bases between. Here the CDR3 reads CASSHATGNTGELFF. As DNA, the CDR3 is TGCGCCAGCAGCCACGCTACAGGGAACACCGGGGAGCTGTTTTTT.

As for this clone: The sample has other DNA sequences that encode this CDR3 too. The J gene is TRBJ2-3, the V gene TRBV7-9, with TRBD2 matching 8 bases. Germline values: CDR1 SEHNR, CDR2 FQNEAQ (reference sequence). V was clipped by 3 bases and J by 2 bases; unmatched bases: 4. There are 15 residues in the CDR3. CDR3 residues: CASSFGTRATDTQYF. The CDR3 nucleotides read TGTGCCAGCAGCTTCGGGACTAGGGCCACAGATACGCAGTATTTT.

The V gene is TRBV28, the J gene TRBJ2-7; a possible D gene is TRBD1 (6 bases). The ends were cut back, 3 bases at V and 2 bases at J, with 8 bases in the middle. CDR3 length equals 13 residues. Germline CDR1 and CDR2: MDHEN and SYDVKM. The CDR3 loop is CASSFEGAYEQYF. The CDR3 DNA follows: TGTGCCAGCAGTTTTGAGGGGGCCTACGAGCAGTACTTC.

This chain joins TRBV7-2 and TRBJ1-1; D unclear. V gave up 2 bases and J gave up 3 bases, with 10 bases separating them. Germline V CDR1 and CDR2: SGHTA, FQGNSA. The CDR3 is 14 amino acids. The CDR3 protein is CASSLTDRDTEAFF. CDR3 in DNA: TGTGCCAGCAGCTTAACCGATCGAGACACTGAAGCTTTCTTT.

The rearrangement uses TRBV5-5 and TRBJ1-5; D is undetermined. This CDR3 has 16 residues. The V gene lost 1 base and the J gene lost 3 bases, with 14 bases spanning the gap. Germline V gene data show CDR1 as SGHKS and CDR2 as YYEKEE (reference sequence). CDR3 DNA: TGTGCCAGCAGCTTGTCAGTTTTGGAGCACAATCAGCCCCAGCATTTT. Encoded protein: CASSLSVLEHNQPQHF.

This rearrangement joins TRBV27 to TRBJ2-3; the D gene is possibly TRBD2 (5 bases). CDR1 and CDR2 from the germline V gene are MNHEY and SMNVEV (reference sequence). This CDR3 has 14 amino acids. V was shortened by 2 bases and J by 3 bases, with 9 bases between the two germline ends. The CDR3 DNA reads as TGTGCCAGCAGTTTAGGCACGGGGACAGATACGCAGTATTTT. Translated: CASSLGTGTDTQYF.

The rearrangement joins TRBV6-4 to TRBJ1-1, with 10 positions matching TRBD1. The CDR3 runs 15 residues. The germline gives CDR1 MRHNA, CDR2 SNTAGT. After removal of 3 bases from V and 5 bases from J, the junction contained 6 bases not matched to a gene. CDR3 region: CASSESGQGITEAFF. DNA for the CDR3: TGTGCCAGCAGTGAATCGGGACAGGGGATAACTGAAGCTTTCTTT.

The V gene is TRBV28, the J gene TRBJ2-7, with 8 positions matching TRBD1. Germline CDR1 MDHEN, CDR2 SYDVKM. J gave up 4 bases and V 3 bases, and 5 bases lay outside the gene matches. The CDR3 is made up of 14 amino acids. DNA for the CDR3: TGTGCCAGCAGTTTCAGGGGGCTAGGATACGAGCAGTACTTC. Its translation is CASSFRGLGYEQYF.

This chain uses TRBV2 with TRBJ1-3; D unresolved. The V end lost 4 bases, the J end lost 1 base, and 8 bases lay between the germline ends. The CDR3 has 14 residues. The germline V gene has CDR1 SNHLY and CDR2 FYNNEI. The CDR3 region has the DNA TGTGCCAGCAGTGGGTCGGGGTCTGGAAACACCATATATTTT. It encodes CASSGSGSGNTIYF. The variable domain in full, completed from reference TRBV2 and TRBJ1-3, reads EPEVTQTPSHQVTQMGQEVILRCVPISNHLYFYWYRQILGQKVEFLVSFYNNEISEKSEIFDDQFSVERPDGSNFTLKIRSTKLEDSAMYFCASSGSGSGNTIYFGEGSWLTVV.

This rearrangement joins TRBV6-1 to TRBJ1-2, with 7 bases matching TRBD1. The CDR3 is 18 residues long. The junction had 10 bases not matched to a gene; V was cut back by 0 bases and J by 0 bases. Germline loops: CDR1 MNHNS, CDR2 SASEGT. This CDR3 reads CASSEAMAGGLTNYGYTF. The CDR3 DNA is TGTGCCAGCAGTGAAGCAATGGCAGGGGGGCTCACTAACTATGGCTACACCTTC.

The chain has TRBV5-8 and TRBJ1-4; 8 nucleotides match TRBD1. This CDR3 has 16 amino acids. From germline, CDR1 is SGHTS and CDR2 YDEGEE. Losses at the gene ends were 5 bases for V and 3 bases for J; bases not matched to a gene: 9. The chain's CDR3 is CASSPGQGGPNEKLFF. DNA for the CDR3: TGTGCCAGCAGTCCCGGACAGGGTGGGCCTAATGAAAAACTGTTTTTT.

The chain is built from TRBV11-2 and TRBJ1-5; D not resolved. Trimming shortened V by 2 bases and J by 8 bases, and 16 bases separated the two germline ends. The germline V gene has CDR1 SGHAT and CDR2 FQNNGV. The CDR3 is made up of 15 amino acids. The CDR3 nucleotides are TGTGCCAGCAGCTTATCAGGAGGAGATAGTGAGCCCCAGCATTTT. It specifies CASSLSGGDSEPQHF.

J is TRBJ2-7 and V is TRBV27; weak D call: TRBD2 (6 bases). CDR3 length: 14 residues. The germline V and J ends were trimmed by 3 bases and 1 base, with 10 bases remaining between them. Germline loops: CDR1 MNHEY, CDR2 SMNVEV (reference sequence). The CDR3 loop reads CASSFVGSSYEQYF. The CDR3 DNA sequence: TGTGCCAGCAGTTTCGTCGGGAGTTCCTACGAGCAGTACTTC.

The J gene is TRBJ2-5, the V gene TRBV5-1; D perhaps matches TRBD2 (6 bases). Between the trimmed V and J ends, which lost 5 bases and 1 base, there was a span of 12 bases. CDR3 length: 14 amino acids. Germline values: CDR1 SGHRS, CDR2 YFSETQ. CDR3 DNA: TGCGCCAGCAGTCGGAGGGGCAGCCAAGAGACCCAGTACTTC. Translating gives CASSRRGSQETQYF. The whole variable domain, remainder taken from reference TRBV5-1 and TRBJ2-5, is KAGVTQTPRYLIKTRGQQVTLSCSPISGHRSVSWYQQTPGQGLQFLFEYFSETQRNKGNFPGRFSGRQFSNSRSEMNVSTLELGDSALYLCASSRRGSQETQYFGPGTRLLVL.

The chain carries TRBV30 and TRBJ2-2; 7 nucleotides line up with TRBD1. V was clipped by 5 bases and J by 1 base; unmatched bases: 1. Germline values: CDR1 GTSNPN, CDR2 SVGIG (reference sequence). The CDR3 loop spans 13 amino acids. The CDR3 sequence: CAWGTVNTGELFF. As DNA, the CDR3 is TGTGCCTGGGGGACAGTGAACACCGGGGAGCTGTTTTTT.

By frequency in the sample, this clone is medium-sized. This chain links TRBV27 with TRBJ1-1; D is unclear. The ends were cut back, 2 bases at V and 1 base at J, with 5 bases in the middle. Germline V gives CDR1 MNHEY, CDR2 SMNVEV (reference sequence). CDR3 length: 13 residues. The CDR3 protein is CASSLLANTEAFF. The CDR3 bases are TGTGCCAGCAGTTTACTAGCGAACACTGAAGCTTTCTTT.

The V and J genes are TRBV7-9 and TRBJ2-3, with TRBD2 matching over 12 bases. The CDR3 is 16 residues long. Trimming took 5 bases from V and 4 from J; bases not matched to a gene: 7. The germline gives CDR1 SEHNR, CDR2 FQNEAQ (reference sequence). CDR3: CASSTRTSGIPDTQYF. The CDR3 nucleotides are TGTGCCAGCAGCACCCGGACTAGCGGGATTCCAGATACGCAGTATTTT. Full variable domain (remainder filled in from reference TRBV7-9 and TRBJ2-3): DTGVSQNPRHKITKRGQNVTFRCDPISEHNRLYWYRQTLGQGPEFLTYFQNEAQLEKSRLLSDRFSAERPKGSFSTLEIQRTEQGDSAMYLCASSTRTSGIPDTQYFGPGTRLTVL.

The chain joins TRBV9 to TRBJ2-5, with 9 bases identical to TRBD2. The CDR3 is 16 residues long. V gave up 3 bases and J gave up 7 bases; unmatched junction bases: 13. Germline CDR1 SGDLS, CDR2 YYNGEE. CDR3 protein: CASSEQRGAAGVTQYF. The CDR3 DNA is TGTGCCAGCAGCGAACAGCGGGGGGCCGCCGGCGTGACCCAGTACTTC.

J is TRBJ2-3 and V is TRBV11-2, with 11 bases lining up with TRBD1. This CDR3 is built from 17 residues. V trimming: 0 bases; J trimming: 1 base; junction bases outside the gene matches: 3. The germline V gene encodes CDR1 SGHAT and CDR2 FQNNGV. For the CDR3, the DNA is TGTGCCAGCAGCTTAGATTCGGACAGGGGGCGCACAGATACGCAGTATTTT. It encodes CASSLDSDRGRTDTQYF.

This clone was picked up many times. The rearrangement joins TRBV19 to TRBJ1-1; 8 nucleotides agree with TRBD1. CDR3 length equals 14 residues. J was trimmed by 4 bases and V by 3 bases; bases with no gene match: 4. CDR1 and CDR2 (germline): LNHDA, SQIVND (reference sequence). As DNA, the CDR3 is TGTGCCAGTAGTATCGGACAGGGTGCCACTGAAGCTTTCTTT. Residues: CASSIGQGATEAFF.